One and the same sample provided the 2 T cell receptor beta chains below, sequenced in a study of control samples from healthy donors and cancer patients. The data were produced by immunoSEQ multiplex PCR, yet TCRdb's version contains in-frame clones alone and is incomplete. The table has 350,000 to 450,000 clones, around 90% seen once. Sample: PBMCs. These receptors originate from a man aged 35-49 years with head and neck cancer.

This chain uses TRBV4-1 with TRBJ2-1; D remains unclear. Germline values: CDR1 MGHRA, CDR2 YSYEKL. The CDR3 runs to 17 residues. Trimming stripped 0 bases from V and 3 bases from J, with 15 bases between. Written as DNA, the CDR3 is TGCGCCAGCAGCCAAGAGCTCAGACTGTCGGACTACAATGAGCAGTTCTTC. This translates into CASSQELRLSDYNEQFF.

This sequence joins TRBV30 and TRBJ1-5; D perhaps matches TRBD1 (5 bases). CDR3 length equals 14 residues. Germline CDR1 reads GTSNPN; CDR2 reads SVGIG (reference sequence). V dropped 2 bases and J dropped 9 bases, with 17 bases sitting between them. In DNA, the CDR3 is TGTGCCTGGAGTCGCCGGGACGGGGATTCGCCCCAGCATTTT. It yields the protein CAWSRRDGDSPQHF.